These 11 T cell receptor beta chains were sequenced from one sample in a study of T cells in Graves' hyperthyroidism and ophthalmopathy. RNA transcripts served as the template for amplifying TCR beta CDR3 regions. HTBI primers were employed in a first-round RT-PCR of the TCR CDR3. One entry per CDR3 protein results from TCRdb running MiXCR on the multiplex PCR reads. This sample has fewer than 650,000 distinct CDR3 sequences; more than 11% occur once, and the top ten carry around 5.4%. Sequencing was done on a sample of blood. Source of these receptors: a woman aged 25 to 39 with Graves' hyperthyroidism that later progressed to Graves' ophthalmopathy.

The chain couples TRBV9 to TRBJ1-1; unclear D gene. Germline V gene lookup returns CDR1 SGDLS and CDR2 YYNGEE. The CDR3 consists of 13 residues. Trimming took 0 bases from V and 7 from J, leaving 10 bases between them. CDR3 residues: CASSVGRFYEAFF. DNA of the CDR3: TGTGCCAGCAGCGTAGGACGGTTTTATGAAGCTTTCTTT.

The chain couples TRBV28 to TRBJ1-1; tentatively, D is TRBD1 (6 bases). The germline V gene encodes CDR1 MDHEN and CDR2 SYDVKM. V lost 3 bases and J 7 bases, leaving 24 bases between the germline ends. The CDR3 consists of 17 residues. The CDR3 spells CASSLVPDGRGDGEAFF. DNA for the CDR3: TGTGCCAGCAGTTTGGTACCCGATGGGAGGGGGGATGGTGAAGCTTTCTTT.

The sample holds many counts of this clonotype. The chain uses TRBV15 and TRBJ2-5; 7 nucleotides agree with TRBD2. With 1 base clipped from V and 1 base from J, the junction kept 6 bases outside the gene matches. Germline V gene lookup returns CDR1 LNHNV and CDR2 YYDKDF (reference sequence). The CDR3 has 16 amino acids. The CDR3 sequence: CATSRVAGALQETQYF. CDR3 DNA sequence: TGTGCCACCAGCAGAGTTGCGGGAGCTCTCCAAGAGACCCAGTACTTC.

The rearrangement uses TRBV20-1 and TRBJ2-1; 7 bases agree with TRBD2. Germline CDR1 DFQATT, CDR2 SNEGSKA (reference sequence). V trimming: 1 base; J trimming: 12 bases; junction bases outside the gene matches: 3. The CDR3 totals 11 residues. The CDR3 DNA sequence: TGCAGTGCTAGAGGGGGGGGTGCGCAGTTCTTC. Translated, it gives CSARGGGAQFF.

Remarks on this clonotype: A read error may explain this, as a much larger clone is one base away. The CDR3 DNA reads as TGTGCCACAACATTTGGGACAGGGGTTCCCCCTAGCAATCAGCCCCAGCATTTT. This sequence encodes CATTFGTGVPPSNQPQHF. V and J are TRBV11-2 and TRBJ1-5; 10 nucleotides align to TRBD1. V was pared by 10 bases and J by 0 bases, with 15 bases of the junction left unmatched. The CDR3 has 18 amino acids. CDR1 is SGHAT and CDR2 is FQNNGV in the germline V gene.

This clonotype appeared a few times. Here the CDR3 reads CASSRNQGNEAFF. The CDR3 DNA reads as TGCGCCAGCAGCCGAAATCAGGGAAATGAAGCTTTCTTT. The V gene is TRBV4-1, the J gene TRBJ1-1; the D gene is possibly TRBD1 (5 bases). Germline loops: CDR1 MGHRA, CDR2 YSYEKL. Trimming shortened V by 4 bases and J by 7 bases, and 13 bases separated the two germline ends. The CDR3 spans 13 residues.

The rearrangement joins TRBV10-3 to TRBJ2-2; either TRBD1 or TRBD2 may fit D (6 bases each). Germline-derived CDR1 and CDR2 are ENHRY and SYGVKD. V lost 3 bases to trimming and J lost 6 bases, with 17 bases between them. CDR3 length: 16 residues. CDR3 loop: CAISDRPGAKAGELFF. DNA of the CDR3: TGTGCCATCAGTGATCGCCCGGGGGCTAAAGCCGGGGAGCTGTTTTTT.

In DNA, the CDR3 is TGTGCCAGCACCCTCAGGGGGGATAACACTGAAGCTTTCTTT. Protein: CASTLRGDNTEAFF. The rearrangement links TRBV7-2 to TRBJ1-1; 7 bases are shared with TRBD1. Per the germline V gene, CDR1 is SGHTA and CDR2 is FQGNSA. J lost 2 bases, V lost 7 bases, and 7 bases had no gene match. The CDR3 is made up of 14 amino acids.

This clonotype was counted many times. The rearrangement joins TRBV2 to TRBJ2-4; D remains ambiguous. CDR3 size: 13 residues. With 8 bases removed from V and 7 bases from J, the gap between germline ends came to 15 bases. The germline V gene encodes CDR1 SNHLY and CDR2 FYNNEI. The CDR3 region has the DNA TGTGCCAGCCTGACCGACTTCGGGAACATTCAGTACTTC. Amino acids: CASLTDFGNIQYF.

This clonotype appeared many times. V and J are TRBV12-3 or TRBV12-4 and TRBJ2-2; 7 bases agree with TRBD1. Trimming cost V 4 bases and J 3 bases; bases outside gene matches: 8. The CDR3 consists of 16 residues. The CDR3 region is CASSSSFQGDTGELFF. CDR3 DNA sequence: TGTGCCAGCAGTTCCTCATTCCAGGGGGACACCGGGGAGCTGTTTTTT.

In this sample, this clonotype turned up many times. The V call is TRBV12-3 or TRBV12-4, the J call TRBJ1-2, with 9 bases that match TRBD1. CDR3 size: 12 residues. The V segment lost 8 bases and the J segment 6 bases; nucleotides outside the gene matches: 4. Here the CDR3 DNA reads TGTGCCAGCCACGGACAGGGGCATGGCTACACCTTC. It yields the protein CASHGQGHGYTF.